A single sample gave rise to the 30 T cell receptor beta chains below, sequenced in a study of regulatory and conventional T cells in breast cancer. Each CDR3 protein gets one entry after TCRdb re-called the PCR reads with MiXCR. The sample yields 9,000 to 13,000 distinct CDR3 sequences, about 35% seen once. The specimen sequenced was conventional T cells from blood. The receptors here all came from a male donor in good health.

J is TRBJ2-6 and V is TRBV12-3 or TRBV12-4; D is perhaps TRBD1 (6 bases). This CDR3 comprises 15 residues. Trimming left V 6 bases short and J 2 bases short, with 11 bases between. The CDR3 spells CASSIRTAGANVLTF. CDR3 DNA sequence: TGTGCCAGCAGCATACGGACAGCTGGGGCCAACGTCCTGACTTTC.

Only a few counts were recorded for this clonotype. This sequence joins TRBV2 and TRBJ2-5; D remains unclear. Germline values: CDR1 SNHLY, CDR2 FYNNEI. Trimming removed 4 bases at V and 4 bases at J, with 4 bases between. The CDR3 is 11 amino acids. DNA of the CDR3: TGTGCCAGCAGTGTCCGAGAGACCCAGTACTTC. Its translation is CASSVRETQYF.

Within the sample, this clonotype is medium-sized (0.01 to 0.1%). V and J are TRBV20-1 and TRBJ2-7; unclear D gene. Germline values: CDR1 DFQATT, CDR2 SNEGSKA (reference sequence). The CDR3 runs to 12 residues. V lost 3 bases, J lost 6 bases, and 12 bases lay in between. CDR3 sequence: CSAREGTREQYF. The CDR3 DNA reads TGCAGTGCTAGGGAAGGAACGCGCGAGCAGTACTTC.

This clonotype was seen a few times. The chain carries TRBV12-3 or TRBV12-4 and TRBJ1-4; weak D call: TRBD1 (5 bases). V lost 6 bases and J lost 5, with 10 bases in between. This CDR3 is built from 13 residues. The CDR3 is CASSYRDNEKLFF. The DNA for the CDR3 is TGTGCCAGCAGCTACCGGGACAATGAAAAACTGTTTTTT.

Sample share makes this clonotype medium-sized. The V and J genes are TRBV28 and TRBJ2-7, with D tentatively TRBD1 or TRBD2 (5 bases each). V lost 3 bases to trimming and J lost 4 bases, with 13 bases between them. CDR3 length equals 14 residues. The germline V gene encodes CDR1 MDHEN and CDR2 SYDVKM. DNA of the CDR3: TGTGCCAGCAGTTTGGGACCACCCTTGTACGAGCAGTACTTC. Amino acids: CASSLGPPLYEQYF.

Concerning this clonotype: This could be a read error, since a much larger clone is one nucleotide away. Since no conserved phenylalanine or tryptophan closes the CDR3, a read error is the likely cause. V usage is TRBV9 and J usage is TRBJ2-3; D gene ambiguous. Trimming stripped 3 bases from V and 2 bases from J, with 7 bases between. Germline assignment: CDR1 SGDLS and CDR2 YYNGEE. The CDR3 totals 13 residues. Written as DNA, the CDR3 is TGTGCCAGCAGCGGATCCGTCACAGATACGCAGTATTCT. Its protein product is CASSGSVTDTQYS.

The table lists this clonotype with many counts. This chain links TRBV4-2 with TRBJ1-2, with D unclear. Trimming cost V 2 bases and J 5 bases, with 6 bases left between them. CDR3 size: 12 residues. CDR1 and CDR2 from the germline V gene are LGHNA and YNFKEQ. This chain's CDR3 is CASSQTSYGYTF. In nucleotides, the CDR3 is TGTGCCAGCAGCCAAACTTCATATGGCTACACCTTC.

The chain has TRBV4-2 and TRBJ2-7, with no clear D. CDR1 is LGHNA, CDR2 YNFKEQ, per germline. The V gene lost 1 base and the J gene lost 8 bases, with 12 bases spanning the gap. This CDR3 comprises 13 residues. CDR3 in DNA: TGTGCCAGCAGCCAAGTTAAAGAGGCAAAGCAGTACTTC. It translates to CASSQVKEAKQYF.

A note on this clonotype: At one end, the junction sequence differs from germline, possibly due to a read error. This rearrangement joins TRBV4-1 to TRBJ1-1, with 10 positions matching TRBD1. This CDR3 contains 15 residues. Germline-derived CDR1 and CDR2 are MGHRA and YSYEKL. This CDR3 is CASSSRQGANTEAFF. Here the CDR3 DNA reads TGTGCTAGCAGCTCCCGACAGGGGGCCAACACTGAAGCTTTCTTT.

This clonotype was counted between two and nine times. The chain links TRBV9 to TRBJ1-2; 10 bases agree with TRBD1. V shed 4 bases, J shed 7 bases, and the junction held 7 bases outside the gene matches. Looked up from germline, CDR1 is SGDLS and CDR2 is YYNGEE. This CDR3 is built from 14 residues. CDR3 bases: TGTGCCAGCAGCCGACAGGGGGCTTTTTCTGGCTACACCTTC. It codes for CASSRQGAFSGYTF.

This clonotype counts as medium-sized. The genes are TRBV29-1 and TRBJ1-1; D is unclear. Germline V CDR1 and CDR2: SQVTM, ANQGSEA. Trimming took off 1 base at V and 5 bases at J, with 11 bases between the two ends. The CDR3 contains 13 residues. The CDR3 region has the DNA TGCAGCGTTGAAGGACGGCTAGGGACTGAAGCTTTCTTT. Encoded protein: CSVEGRLGTEAFF.

The V and J genes are TRBV24-1 and TRBJ2-1; 9 nucleotides agree with TRBD1. The CDR3 has 16 residues. V lost 4 bases to trimming and J lost 2 bases; unmatched junction nucleotides: 5. Germline CDR1 and CDR2: KGHDR and SFDVKD. The CDR3 bases are TGTGCCACCAGTGAGCCAACAGGGGGCACCTACAATGAGCAGTTCTTC. This translates into CATSEPTGGTYNEQFF.

This clonotype is labeled as medium-sized. The chain employs TRBV7-9 and TRBJ2-3; D is uncertain. Germline CDR1 SEHNR, CDR2 FQNEAQ (reference sequence). The V and J ends lost 3 bases and 0 bases respectively, with 28 bases between them. CDR3 length: 21 residues. The CDR3 DNA reads TGTGCCAGCAGCTTTAGGTCGACCATATCCGACCGAGGTGCCAGCACAGATACGCAGTATTTT. It is translated as CASSFRSTISDRGASTDTQYF.

This clonotype has just a few counts. The genes are TRBV24-1 and TRBJ1-1; TRBD1 matches 7 bases. This CDR3 spans 15 amino acids. Germline loops: CDR1 KGHDR, CDR2 SFDVKD. V shed 2 bases, J shed 3 bases, and the junction held 5 bases outside the gene matches. The CDR3 sequence is CATSDSRQGDTEAFF. The CDR3 DNA is TGTGCCACCAGTGATTCCCGACAGGGCGACACTGAAGCTTTCTTT.

The rearrangement joins TRBV12-3 or TRBV12-4 to TRBJ1-2; 11 bases map to TRBD1. Trimming removed 7 bases from V and 8 bases from J; junction bases left unmatched: 9. CDR3 length equals 14 residues. CDR3 loop: CASTSGQGVWGYTF. Written as DNA, the CDR3 is TGTGCCAGCACCTCGGGACAGGGGGTTTGGGGCTACACCTTC.

The V gene is TRBV7-2, the J gene TRBJ1-5; the D gene is possibly TRBD1 (5 bases). Germline lookup yields CDR1 SGHTA and CDR2 FQGNSA. The CDR3 is 14 residues long. The V gene lost 5 bases and the J gene lost 1 base, with 9 bases spanning the gap. Here the CDR3 DNA reads TGTGCCAGCAGCAACCGGGACAGCAATCAGCCCCAGCATTTT. Residues: CASSNRDSNQPQHF.

This clonotype was detected only a few times. The V call is TRBV7-2, the J call TRBJ1-1; D not certain. Trimming cost V 5 bases and J 0 bases, with 16 bases left between them. The CDR3 loop spans 16 amino acids. Germline V gene lookup returns CDR1 SGHTA and CDR2 FQGNSA. CDR3 loop: CASSTRVGWVNTEAFF. Written as DNA, the CDR3 is TGTGCCAGCAGCACCCGAGTCGGCTGGGTGAACACTGAAGCTTTCTTT.

This clonotype occurred a few times. The chain links TRBV20-1 to TRBJ1-5; D is uncertain. The CDR3 spans 13 residues. Trimming took off 1 base at V and 8 bases at J, with 12 bases between the two ends. Germline V gene lookup returns CDR1 DFQATT and CDR2 SNEGSKA (reference sequence). DNA for the CDR3: TGCAGTGCTAGAGCTTCCGAGGTCAAGCCCCAGCATTTT. This encodes CSARASEVKPQHF.

The V and J genes are TRBV2 and TRBJ1-5, with 7 bases matching TRBD1. Germline CDR1 SNHLY, CDR2 FYNNEI. V was clipped by 5 bases and J by 5 bases; unmatched bases: 12. There are 16 residues in the CDR3. The CDR3 region is CASSPYQTGNYQPQHF. CDR3 sequence (DNA): TGTGCCAGCAGTCCCTATCAGACAGGGAATTATCAGCCCCAGCATTTT.

The V gene is TRBV7-2, the J gene TRBJ1-2; 7 nucleotides match TRBD1. This CDR3 contains 15 residues. V shed 1 base, J shed 8 bases, and the junction held 10 bases outside the gene matches. Germline CDR1 reads SGHTA; CDR2 reads FQGNSA. The CDR3 DNA reads TGTGCCAGCAGCTTAGTCGCGACAGGGTCGTACGGCTACACCTTC. Amino acids: CASSLVATGSYGYTF.

This chain links TRBV7-2 with TRBJ2-7; TRBD1 matches at 10 bases. This CDR3 is 15 amino acids long. The germline gives CDR1 SGHTA, CDR2 FQGNSA. V was pared by 5 bases and J by 6 bases, with 10 bases of the junction left unmatched. The CDR3 spells CASSPDRGRSSEQYF. The CDR3 DNA is TGTGCCAGCAGCCCCGACAGGGGGCGATCAAGCGAGCAGTACTTC.

V is TRBV11-2 and J is TRBJ1-2; possibly TRBD1 for D (5 bases). The CDR3 contains 14 residues. Trimming removed 5 bases at V and 6 bases at J, with 16 bases between. CDR1 and CDR2 (germline): SGHAT, FQNNGV. The CDR3: CASSPRVGRNGYTF. CDR3 DNA sequence: TGTGCCAGCAGCCCCAGGGTGGGGAGGAATGGCTACACCTTC.

V and J are TRBV19 and TRBJ1-1; 7 bases agree with TRBD1. Germline CDR1 reads LNHDA; CDR2 reads SQIVND (reference sequence). The V segment lost 7 bases and the J segment 3 bases; nucleotides outside the gene matches: 8. The CDR3 extends over 14 amino acids. CDR3 sequence (DNA): TGTGCCAGTACCACCACAGGGGTGTACACTGAAGCTTTCTTT. Translated: CASTTTGVYTEAFF.

V and J are TRBV2 and TRBJ2-2; 11 bases line up with TRBD2. With 6 bases clipped from V and 5 bases from J, the junction kept 5 bases outside the gene matches. The CDR3 extends over 15 amino acids. Germline V lookup: CDR1 SNHLY, CDR2 FYNNEI. The CDR3 coding sequence is TGTGCCAGCAGAAAACTAGCGGGGGTGACCGGGGAGCTGTTTTTT. It encodes CASRKLAGVTGELFF.

This clonotype showed up just a few times. The chain employs TRBV20-1 and TRBJ1-3; 7 bases line up with TRBD1. The CDR3 consists of 15 residues. Germline V lookup: CDR1 DFQATT, CDR2 SNEGSKA (reference sequence). The J segment lost 0 bases and the V segment lost 2 bases, leaving 4 bases of the junction unmatched. The CDR3 sequence: CSARKGGGSGNTIYF. The CDR3 region has the DNA TGCAGTGCTAGAAAAGGGGGCGGCTCTGGAAACACCATATATTTT.

V is TRBV5-1 and J is TRBJ1-1, with a possible D match to TRBD1 (6 bases). The germline V gene has CDR1 SGHRS and CDR2 YFSETQ. V was cut by 7 bases and J by 6 bases, with 19 bases left in between. The CDR3 extends over 14 amino acids. The CDR3 nucleotides read TGCGCCAGCGGGGGGGAGAACAGGGCCTCTGAAGCTTTCTTT. Translation: CASGGENRASEAFF.

Concerning this clonotype: This is likely a read error, given that the CDR3 carries no conserved phenylalanine or tryptophan at its end. The chain uses TRBV20-1 and TRBJ1-1; 7 bases match TRBD1. CDR1 DFQATT and CDR2 SNEGSKA come from the germline V gene (reference sequence). The CDR3 has 14 residues. The DNA for the CDR3 is TGCAGCGCTAGAGATAGGAGGGGGCGGACTGAAGCTTTCTCT. It translates to CSARDRRGRTEAFS.

This chain connects TRBV11-1 to TRBJ1-1; 8 bases map to TRBD1. Germline CDR1 is SGHAT and CDR2 is FQDESV (reference sequence). This CDR3 is built from 17 residues. With V trimmed by 4 bases and J by 0 bases, 10 bases remained unmatched. The CDR3 sequence is CASSSGQGRKVNTEAFF. The CDR3 coding sequence is TGTGCCAGCAGCTCAGGACAGGGCCGAAAGGTGAACACTGAAGCTTTCTTT.

This sequence joins TRBV24-1 and TRBJ2-1; TRBD1 matches at 8 bases. The CDR3 runs to 14 residues. Germline CDR1 reads KGHDR; CDR2 reads SFDVKD. Trimming cost V 6 bases and J 6 bases; bases outside gene matches: 6. CDR3 protein: CATSTRGRGNEQFF. DNA of the CDR3: TGTGCCACCAGTACCAGGGGGCGCGGCAATGAGCAGTTCTTC.

CDR3 region: CSASLGSGNQPQHF. The CDR3 DNA is TGCAGTGCTAGTTTGGGGTCTGGCAATCAGCCCCAGCATTTT. The chain joins TRBV20-1 to TRBJ1-5, with unresolved D. The CDR3 loop spans 14 amino acids. The germline CDR1 and CDR2 sequences are DFQATT and SNEGSKA (reference sequence). V gave up 3 bases and J gave up 2 bases, with 11 bases separating them.